The clone carrying this T cell receptor (beta chain) was seen a handful of times. Noted time point: patch test 3, about 24 weeks after DPC sensitization. Treatment: therapeutic diphenylcyclopropenone sensitization with weekly scalp DPC. This entry belongs to a study of human T cells and chemical hapten exposure. Study details: The study traced per-sample TCR yield variation mainly to small differences in pooled library volumes.

TCRdb re-analysed the RACE reads in MiXCR, keeping a single row per CDR3 protein. Of about 120,000 distinct CDR3 sequences in the sample, about 11% were seen once. The CDR3 loop spans 13 amino acids. V was shortened by 1 base and J by 4 bases, with 6 bases between the two germline ends. Germline V gene data show CDR1 as SGHTA and CDR2 as FQGNSA. The clonotype was recovered from a woman between 45 and 60 years old with alopecia areata. Some clones in this sample may be carry-over from other donors' samples. The gene calls are TRBV7-2 and TRBJ2-3, with D unresolved. The sequencing here drew on whole blood, taken in connection with sensitization to the hapten diphenylcyclopropenone (DPC). Written as DNA, the CDR3 is TGTGCCAGCAGCTTAGAGGTGGCAGATACGCAGTATTTT. Translating gives CASSLEVADTQYF. The variable domain in full, with the rest retrieved from reference TRBV7-2 and TRBJ2-3, is GAGVSQSPSNKVTEKGKDVELRCDPISGHTALYWYRQSLGQGLEFLIYFQGNSAPDKSGLPSDRFSAERTGGSVSTLTIQRTQQEDSAVYLCASSLEVADTQYFGPGTRLTVL.